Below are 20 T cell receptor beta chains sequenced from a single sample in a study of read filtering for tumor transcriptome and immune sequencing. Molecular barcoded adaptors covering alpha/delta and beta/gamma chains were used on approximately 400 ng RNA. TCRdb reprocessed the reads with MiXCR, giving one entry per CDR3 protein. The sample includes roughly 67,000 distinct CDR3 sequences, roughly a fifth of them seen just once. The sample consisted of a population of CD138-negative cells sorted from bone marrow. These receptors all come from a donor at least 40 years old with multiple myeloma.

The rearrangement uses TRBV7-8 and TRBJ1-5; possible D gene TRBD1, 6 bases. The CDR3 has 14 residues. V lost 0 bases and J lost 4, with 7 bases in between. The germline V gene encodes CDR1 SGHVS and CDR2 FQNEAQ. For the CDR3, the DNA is TGTGCCAGCAGCTTAGCTCAGGGGAATCAGCCCCAGCATTTT. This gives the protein CASSLAQGNQPQHF.

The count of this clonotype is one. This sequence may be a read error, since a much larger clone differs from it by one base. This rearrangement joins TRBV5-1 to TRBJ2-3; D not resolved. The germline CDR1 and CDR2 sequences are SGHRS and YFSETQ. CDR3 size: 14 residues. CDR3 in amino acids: CASSPSLSTDTLYF. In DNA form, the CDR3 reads TGCGCCAGCAGCCCGAGTCTGTCCACAGATACGCTGTATTTT.

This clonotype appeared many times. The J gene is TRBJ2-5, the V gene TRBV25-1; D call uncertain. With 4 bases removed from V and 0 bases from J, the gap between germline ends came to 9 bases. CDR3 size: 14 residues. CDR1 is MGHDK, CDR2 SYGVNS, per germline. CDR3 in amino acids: CASSGLAHQETQYF. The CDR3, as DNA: TGTGCCAGCAGTGGTCTCGCGCACCAAGAGACCCAGTACTTC.

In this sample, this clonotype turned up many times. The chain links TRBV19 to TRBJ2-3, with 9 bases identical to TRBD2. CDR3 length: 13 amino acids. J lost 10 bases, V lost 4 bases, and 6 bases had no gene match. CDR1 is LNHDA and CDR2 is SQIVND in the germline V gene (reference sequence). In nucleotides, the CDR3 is TGTGCCAGTAGTAGGCGGGAGGGCATGCCGCAGTATTTT. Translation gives CASSRREGMPQYF.

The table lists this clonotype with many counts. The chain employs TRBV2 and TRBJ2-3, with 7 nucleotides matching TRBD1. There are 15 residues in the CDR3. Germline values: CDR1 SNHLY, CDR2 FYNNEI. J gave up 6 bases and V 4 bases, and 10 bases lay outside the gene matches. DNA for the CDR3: TGTGCCAGCAGTGCCCGGACAGGAGGATTCGATACGCAGTATTTT. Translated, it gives CASSARTGGFDTQYF.

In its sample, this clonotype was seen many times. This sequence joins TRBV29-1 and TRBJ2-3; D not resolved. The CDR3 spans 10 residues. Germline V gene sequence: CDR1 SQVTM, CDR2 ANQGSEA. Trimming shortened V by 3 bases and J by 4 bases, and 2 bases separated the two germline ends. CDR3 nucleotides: TGCAGCGTTGAGCCAGATACGCAGTATTTT. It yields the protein CSVEPDTQYF.

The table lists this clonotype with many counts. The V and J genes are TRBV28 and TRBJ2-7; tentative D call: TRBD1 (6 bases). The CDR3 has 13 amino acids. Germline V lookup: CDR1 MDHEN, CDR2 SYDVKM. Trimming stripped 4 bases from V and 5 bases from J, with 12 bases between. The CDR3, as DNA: TGTGCCAGCAGTTACCCTACAGGGCACGAGCAGTACTTC. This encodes CASSYPTGHEQYF.

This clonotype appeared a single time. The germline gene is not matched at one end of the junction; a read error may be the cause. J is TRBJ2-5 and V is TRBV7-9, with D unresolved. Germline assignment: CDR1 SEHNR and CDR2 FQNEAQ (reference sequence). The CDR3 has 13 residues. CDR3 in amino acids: CASSLAAQGTQYF. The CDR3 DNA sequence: TGTGCCAGCAGCTTGGCAGCTCAAGGGACCCAGTACTTC.

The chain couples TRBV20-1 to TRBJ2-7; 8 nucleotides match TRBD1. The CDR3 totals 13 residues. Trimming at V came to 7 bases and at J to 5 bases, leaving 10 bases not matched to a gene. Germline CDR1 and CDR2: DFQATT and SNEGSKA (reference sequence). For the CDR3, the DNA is TGCAGTGTTATACAGGGGGTTTTGAACGAGCAGTACTTC. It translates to CSVIQGVLNEQYF.

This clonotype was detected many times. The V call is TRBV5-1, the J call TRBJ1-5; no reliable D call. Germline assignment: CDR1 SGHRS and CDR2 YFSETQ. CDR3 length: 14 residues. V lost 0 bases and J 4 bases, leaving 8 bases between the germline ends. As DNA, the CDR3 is TGCGCCAGCAGCTTGGACGGAACTAATCAGCCCCAGCATTTT. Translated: CASSLDGTNQPQHF.

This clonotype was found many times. CDR3 DNA sequence: TGTGCCAGCAGTTACTCGTCTCCGGGCCCCAACCTTCAAGAGACCCAGTACTTC. It encodes CASSYSSPGPNLQETQYF. The chain carries TRBV6-5 and TRBJ2-5, with unresolved D. Per germline, CDR1 MNHEY and CDR2 SVGAGI. Trimming took off 0 bases at V and 2 bases at J, with 19 bases between the two ends. CDR3 length: 18 residues.

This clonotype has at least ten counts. CDR3 loop: CASSLGTAAPQETQYF. The CDR3 DNA reads as TGTGCCAGCAGCCTCGGGACGGCGGCTCCACAAGAGACCCAGTACTTC. V usage is TRBV11-2 and J usage is TRBJ2-5; D may correspond to TRBD1 or TRBD2 (5 bases each). The V gene's germline CDR1 is SGHAT and CDR2 FQNNGV. V was clipped by 5 bases and J by 2 bases, with 18 bases between them. The CDR3 covers 16 residues.

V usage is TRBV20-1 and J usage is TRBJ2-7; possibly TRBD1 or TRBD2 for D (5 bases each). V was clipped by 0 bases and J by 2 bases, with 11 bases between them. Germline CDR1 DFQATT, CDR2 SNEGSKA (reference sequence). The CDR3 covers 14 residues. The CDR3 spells CSARDRRDPYEQYF. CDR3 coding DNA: TGCAGTGCTAGAGATCGACGGGACCCCTACGAGCAGTACTTC.

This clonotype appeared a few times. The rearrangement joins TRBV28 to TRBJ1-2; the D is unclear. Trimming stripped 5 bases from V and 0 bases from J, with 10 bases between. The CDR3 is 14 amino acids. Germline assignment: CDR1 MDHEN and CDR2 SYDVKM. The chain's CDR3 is CASSGGSTNYGYTF. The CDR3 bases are TGTGCCAGCAGTGGTGGATCGACTAACTATGGCTACACCTTC.

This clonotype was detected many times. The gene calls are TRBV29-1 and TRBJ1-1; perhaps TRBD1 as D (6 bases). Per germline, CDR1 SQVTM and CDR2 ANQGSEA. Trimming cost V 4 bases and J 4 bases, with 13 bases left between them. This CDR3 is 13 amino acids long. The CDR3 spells CSVVEGVSTEAFF. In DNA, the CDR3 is TGCAGCGTTGTAGAGGGGGTCTCCACTGAAGCTTTCTTT.

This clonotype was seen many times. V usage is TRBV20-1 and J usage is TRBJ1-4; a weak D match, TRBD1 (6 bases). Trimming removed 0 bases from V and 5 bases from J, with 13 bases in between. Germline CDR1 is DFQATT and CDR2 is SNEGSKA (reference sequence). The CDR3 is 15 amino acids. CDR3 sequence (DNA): TGCAGTGCTAGAGAGAGGGGGGGGAGAAATGAAAAACTGTTTTTT. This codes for CSARERGGRNEKLFF.

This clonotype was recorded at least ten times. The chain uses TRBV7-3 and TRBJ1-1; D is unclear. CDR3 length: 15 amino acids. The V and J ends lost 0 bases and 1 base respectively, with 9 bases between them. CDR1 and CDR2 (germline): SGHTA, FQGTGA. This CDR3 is CASSLTRQPNTEAFF. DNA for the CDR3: TGTGCCAGCAGCTTAACGAGGCAACCGAACACTGAAGCTTTCTTT. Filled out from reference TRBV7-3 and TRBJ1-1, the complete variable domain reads GAGVSQTPSNKVTEKGKYVELRCDPISGHTALYWYRQSLGQGPEFLIYFQGTGAADDSGLPNDRFFAVRPEGSVSTLKIQRTERGDSAVYLCASSLTRQPNTEAFFGQGTRLTVV.

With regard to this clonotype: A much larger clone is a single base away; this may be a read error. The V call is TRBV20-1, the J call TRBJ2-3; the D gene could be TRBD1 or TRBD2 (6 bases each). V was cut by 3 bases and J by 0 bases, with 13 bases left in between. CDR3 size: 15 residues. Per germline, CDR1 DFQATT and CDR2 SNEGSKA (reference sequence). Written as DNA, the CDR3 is TGCAGTGCTAGGGGGGGCGGAGTTAGCACAGATACGCAGTATTTT. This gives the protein CSARGGGVSTDTQYF.

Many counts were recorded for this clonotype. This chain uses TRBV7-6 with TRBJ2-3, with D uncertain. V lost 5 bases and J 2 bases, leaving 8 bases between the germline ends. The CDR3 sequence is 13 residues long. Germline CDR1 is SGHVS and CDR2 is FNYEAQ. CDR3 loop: CASSQLFTDTQYF. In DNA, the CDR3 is TGTGCCAGCAGCCAACTATTCACAGATACGCAGTATTTT.

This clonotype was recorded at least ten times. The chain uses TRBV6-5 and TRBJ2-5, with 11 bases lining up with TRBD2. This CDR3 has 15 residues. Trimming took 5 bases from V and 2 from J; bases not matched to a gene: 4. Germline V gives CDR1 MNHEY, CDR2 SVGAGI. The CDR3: CASSETSGVQETQYF. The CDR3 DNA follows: TGTGCCAGCAGTGAGACTAGCGGGGTTCAAGAGACCCAGTACTTC.